The clone carrying this T cell receptor beta chain was recorded once. This record comes from a study of long-term antiretroviral therapy in people with HIV. Study-level information: There is a gap of about a decade between the earliest samples and the later 2015 immediate-ART recommendation.

Survey-level immunoSEQ v3.0 assays were run. Profiling relied on immunoSEQ multiplex PCR, and the TCRdb table lists in-frame clones only, not all of them. Of 34,000 or so clones in the sample, around 84% were seen once. The CDR3 totals 14 residues. Trimming pared 1 base from V and 9 bases from J, leaving 11 bases between. Germline loops: CDR1 SGHTS, CDR2 YDEGEE. This clonotype was sampled from a woman in her 30s with HIV. The sequencing used unsorted PBMCs, collected 2.8 years before starting antiretroviral therapy. The rearrangement links TRBV5-8 to TRBJ1-6; D is uncertain. DNA for the CDR3: TGTGCCAGCAGCTTGAGGACCCTTACTTCACCCCTCCACTTT. Amino acid sequence: CASSLRTLTSPLHF.